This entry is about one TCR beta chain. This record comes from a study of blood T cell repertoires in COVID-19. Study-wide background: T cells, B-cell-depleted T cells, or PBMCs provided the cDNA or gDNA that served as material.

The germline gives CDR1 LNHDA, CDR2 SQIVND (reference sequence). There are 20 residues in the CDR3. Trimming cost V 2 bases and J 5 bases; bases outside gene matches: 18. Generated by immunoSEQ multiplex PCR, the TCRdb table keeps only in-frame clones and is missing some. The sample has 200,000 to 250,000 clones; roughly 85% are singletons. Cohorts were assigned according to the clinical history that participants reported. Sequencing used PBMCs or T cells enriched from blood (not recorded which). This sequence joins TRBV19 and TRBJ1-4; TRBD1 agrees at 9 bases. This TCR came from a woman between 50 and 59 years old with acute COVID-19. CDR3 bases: TGTGCCAGTAGTATAAAACCGGGACAGGGAAATGGCTTGGCGAATGAAAAACTGTTTTTT. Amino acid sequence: CASSIKPGQGNGLANEKLFF.